Listed here are 11 T cell receptor beta chains from one sample, sequenced in a study of siplizumab effects on memory and regulatory T cells. Assay used: immunoSEQ multiplex PCR; TCRdb lists only in-frame clones, some missing. Of approximately 9,500 clones listed, under 55% are singletons. Which antigens these TCRs recognize remains unknown. The mixed lymphocyte reaction cells were grown together in coculture at 37°C for around 6 days. The sample was CFSE-low (dividing) CD8+ T cells sorted from an allogeneic mixed lymphocyte reaction. These receptors all come from a human donor in good health; the cells came from an allogeneic mixed lymphocyte reaction.

This chain's CDR3 is CASSATSGGATDTQYF. The CDR3 region has the DNA TGTGCCAGCAGCGCTACTAGCGGGGGGGCCACAGATACGCAGTATTTT. The chain is built from TRBV7-9 and TRBJ2-3; 13 nucleotides match TRBD2. Looked up from germline, CDR1 is SEHNR and CDR2 is FQNEAQ (reference sequence). Germline trimming cut 5 bases from V and 2 bases from J; bases unmatched to any gene: 4. The CDR3 contains 16 residues.

The chain combines TRBV7-3 with TRBJ2-1; D possibly matches TRBD1 or TRBD2 (5 bases each). Germline CDR1 reads SGHTA; CDR2 reads FQGTGA. V dropped 5 bases and J dropped 10 bases, with 9 bases sitting between them. The CDR3 has 11 residues. The CDR3 spells CASSAGTEQFF. CDR3 in DNA: TGTGCCAGCAGCGCAGGGACGGAGCAGTTCTTC.

This rearrangement joins TRBV27 to TRBJ1-1; TRBD1 might be the D (5 bases). The V gene lost 3 bases and the J gene lost 1 base, with 9 bases spanning the gap. Germline values: CDR1 MNHEY, CDR2 SMNVEV (reference sequence). CDR3 length equals 14 residues. The CDR3: CASSFRGPNTEAFF. In nucleotides, the CDR3 is TGTGCCAGCAGTTTCCGGGGCCCGAACACTGAAGCTTTCTTT.

The gene calls are TRBV13 and TRBJ1-2, with D perhaps TRBD1 (6 bases). Germline lookup yields CDR1 PRHDT and CDR2 FYEKMQ (reference sequence). The CDR3 length is 14 residues. Trimming stripped 4 bases from V and 5 bases from J, with 14 bases between. DNA for the CDR3: TGTGCCAGCAGCTCCCTTCAGGGGCTGTATGGCTACACCTTC. It codes for CASSSLQGLYGYTF.

About this clone itself: Since a much larger clone is just one base distant, this may be a read error. This chain connects TRBV6-5 to TRBJ2-7; 7 nucleotides agree with TRBD1. This CDR3 comprises 14 residues. Germline lookup yields CDR1 MNHEY and CDR2 SVGAGI. The J segment lost 2 bases and the V segment lost 4 bases, leaving 5 bases of the junction unmatched. The CDR3, as DNA: TGTGCCAGCAGTTTAGGGGGCCAAACCTACGAGCAGTACTTC. Its protein product is CASSLGGQTYEQYF.

This clone occurred many times. The chain joins TRBV29-1 to TRBJ2-1, with D perhaps matching TRBD2 (7 bases). CDR1 and CDR2 (germline): SQVTM, ANQGSEA. CDR3 length equals 15 residues. V lost 0 bases, J lost 0 bases, and 9 bases lay in between. CDR3 sequence: CSVEDRGASYNEQFF. In DNA form, the CDR3 reads TGCAGCGTTGAAGATCGGGGGGCCTCCTACAATGAGCAGTTCTTC.

This clone was detected once. The CDR3 is CASSSDRFNYGYTF. The CDR3 DNA follows: TGTGCCAGCAGTTCGGACAGATTTAACTATGGCTACACCTTC. V gene TRBV27 combines with J gene TRBJ1-2; possibly TRBD1 for D (6 bases). This CDR3 is 14 amino acids long. Between the trimmed V and J ends, which lost 4 bases and 1 base, there was a span of 10 bases. Germline V gene sequence: CDR1 MNHEY, CDR2 SMNVEV (reference sequence).

The gene calls are TRBV27 and TRBJ2-3; TRBD2 matches 7 bases. Germline values: CDR1 MNHEY, CDR2 SMNVEV (reference sequence). This CDR3 region has 15 residues. V lost 4 bases to trimming and J lost 6 bases; unmatched junction nucleotides: 10. CDR3 protein: CASSWYGGGGDTQYF. CDR3 nucleotides: TGTGCCAGCAGTTGGTATGGCGGGGGAGGTGATACGCAGTATTTT.

This chain links TRBV6-5 with TRBJ2-3; D is possibly TRBD2 (5 bases). Germline loops: CDR1 MNHEY, CDR2 SVGAGI. Trimming cost V 6 bases and J 5 bases, with 12 bases left between them. This CDR3 is 13 amino acids long. CDR3 in DNA: TGTGCCAGCAGGGAGCGAGGGCTAGATACGCAGTATTTT. Translated, it gives CASRERGLDTQYF.

The CDR3: CAWSGSGRINQPQHF. DNA of the CDR3: TGTGCCTGGAGCGGTAGTGGGAGAATCAATCAGCCCCAGCATTTT. V gene TRBV30 combines with J gene TRBJ1-5; D gene unclear. The CDR3 extends over 15 amino acids. Germline V gives CDR1 GTSNPN, CDR2 SVGIG (reference sequence). V was shortened by 3 bases and J by 3 bases, with 15 bases between the two germline ends.

The chain recombines TRBV2 with TRBJ1-2; maybe TRBD1 (5 bases). This CDR3 is 12 amino acids long. Germline V gene lookup returns CDR1 SNHLY and CDR2 FYNNEI. V was pared by 6 bases and J by 8 bases, with 13 bases between. The CDR3: CASSPLGGGYTF. Here the CDR3 DNA reads TGTGCCAGCAGCCCCCTCGGGGGAGGCTACACCTTC.